One sample yielded the 21 T cell receptor beta chains listed below, sequenced in a study of cytomegalovirus exposure and HLA in healthy donors. Primers for the PCR totalled 60 Vbeta and 13 Jbeta. TCRdb's copy holds only in-frame clones and misses some; the assay was immunoSEQ multiplex PCR. Among around 160,000 clones listed, over 80% were seen once. The sample taken for sequencing was PBMCs. Every receptor here comes from a human donor in good health.

The gene calls are TRBV29-1 and TRBJ2-7, with 13 nucleotides matching TRBD2. Germline CDR1 and CDR2: SQVTM and ANQGSEA. CDR3 length equals 14 residues. J lost 5 bases, V lost 6 bases, and 7 bases had no gene match. CDR3 nucleotides: TGCAGCGTGGGGACTAGCGGGGATCCTCACGAGCAGTACTTC. This translates into CSVGTSGDPHEQYF.

The chain uses TRBV6-6 and TRBJ2-2, with a possible D match to TRBD2 (6 bases). The V gene's germline CDR1 is MNHNY and CDR2 SVGAGI (reference sequence). The length of the CDR3 is 14 residues. V was shortened by 8 bases and J by 0 bases, with 10 bases between the two germline ends. This chain's CDR3 is CASGDLSNTGELFF. The CDR3 DNA follows: TGTGCCAGCGGGGACTTGTCGAACACCGGGGAGCTGTTTTTT.

In its sample, this clone was seen a few times. V usage is TRBV13 and J usage is TRBJ1-5, with D uncertain. This CDR3 is built from 13 residues. V lost 0 bases and J lost 6, with 6 bases in between. Germline V gene sequence: CDR1 PRHDT, CDR2 FYEKMQ (reference sequence). The CDR3, as DNA: TGTGCCAGCAGCTTAGGAAGCGGTCAGCCCCAGCATTTT. It specifies CASSLGSGQPQHF.

This clone has just a few counts. The rearrangement joins TRBV2 to TRBJ2-3; TRBD2 aligns across 11 bases. The germline V gene encodes CDR1 SNHLY and CDR2 FYNNEI. J lost 1 base, V lost 9 bases, and 3 bases had no gene match. This CDR3 is 14 amino acids long. CDR3 sequence reads: CASKLAGGTDTQYF. CDR3 DNA: TGTGCCAGTAAACTAGCGGGGGGCACAGATACGCAGTATTTT.

This rearrangement joins TRBV19 to TRBJ1-2; TRBD1 matches 9 bases. The CDR3 has 14 residues. Trimming at V came to 4 bases and at J to 1 base, leaving 1 base not matched to a gene. CDR1 is LNHDA and CDR2 is SQIVND in the germline V gene (reference sequence). The CDR3 coding sequence is TGTGCCAGTAGTACGGGACAGGGTAACTATGGCTACACCTTC. The encoded protein is CASSTGQGNYGYTF.

The chain has TRBV6-6 and TRBJ2-3, with TRBD1 as a possible D gene (5 bases). The CDR3 is 15 residues long. Trimming left V 7 bases short and J 4 bases short, with 18 bases between. CDR1 is MNHNY, CDR2 SVGAGI, per germline (reference sequence). CDR3 amino acids: CASNPQGSRPDTQYF. DNA of the CDR3: TGTGCCAGCAATCCTCAGGGTAGTAGGCCAGATACGCAGTATTTT.

The chain couples TRBV6-1 to TRBJ2-1, with 7 bases identical to TRBD2. Germline CDR1 and CDR2: MNHNS and SASEGT. The CDR3 is 14 residues long. V gave up 10 bases and J gave up 7 bases; unmatched junction bases: 13. DNA of the CDR3: TGTGCCACCCTCGCGGGGGTTGGTATAAATGAGCAGTTCTTC. Encoded protein: CATLAGVGINEQFF.

The chain is built from TRBV6-1 and TRBJ1-3; D might be TRBD1 (5 bases). Trimming took 4 bases from V and 0 from J, leaving 10 bases between them. The length of the CDR3 is 15 residues. The germline V gene encodes CDR1 MNHNS and CDR2 SASEGT. DNA of the CDR3: TGTGCCAGCAGTGTTCCAGGGTCCTCTGGAAACACCATATATTTT. It is translated as CASSVPGSSGNTIYF.

This clone has a single count. V is TRBV6-5 and J is TRBJ1-2; D is unclear. The CDR3 covers 11 residues. V was shortened by 8 bases and J by 8 bases, with 12 bases between the two germline ends. Germline CDR1 is MNHEY and CDR2 is SVGAGI. CDR3 sequence reads: CASGFNQGYTF. The CDR3 region has the DNA TGTGCCAGCGGCTTCAACCAAGGCTACACCTTC.

The chain couples TRBV28 to TRBJ1-4, with D unresolved. The CDR3 spans 11 residues. Deletions cut 8 bases from V and 7 bases from J, with 8 bases between. Germline V gene data show CDR1 as MDHEN and CDR2 as SYDVKM. CDR3 region: CASGPGEKLFF. The CDR3 DNA reads as TGTGCCAGCGGCCCGGGTGAAAAACTGTTTTTT.

The chain combines TRBV2 with TRBJ1-1; no reliable D call. This CDR3 is 15 amino acids long. V dropped 3 bases and J dropped 1 base, with 12 bases sitting between them. Germline CDR1 SNHLY, CDR2 FYNNEI. CDR3 bases: TGTGCCAGCAGTGAGGACTTTTTCACGAACACTGAAGCTTTCTTT. Translated: CASSEDFFTNTEAFF.

In DNA, the CDR3 is TGTGCCAGCAGCGTAGAGACAGGGGTTCACACTGAAGCTTTCTTT. It codes for CASSVETGVHTEAFF. V is TRBV9 and J is TRBJ1-1; 8 nucleotides match TRBD1. This CDR3 spans 15 amino acids. V lost 0 bases and J lost 3; bases outside the gene matches: 4. CDR1 is SGDLS, CDR2 YYNGEE, per germline.

V and J are TRBV7-8 and TRBJ1-5; D is possibly TRBD1 (5 bases). This CDR3 has 16 residues. The V end was cut by 7 bases, the J end by 10 bases, with 26 bases between. Germline CDR1 is SGHVS and CDR2 is FQNEAQ. CDR3 amino acids: CASTPQDGAGREPQHF. CDR3 nucleotides: TGTGCCAGCACCCCACAGGATGGGGCAGGCAGGGAACCCCAGCATTTT.

The chain uses TRBV5-4 and TRBJ1-1; 7 nucleotides align to TRBD1. The CDR3 runs to 15 residues. Germline V gives CDR1 SGHNT, CDR2 YYREEE (reference sequence). Unmatched junction bases numbered 6, after V lost 2 bases and J lost 2 bases. DNA for the CDR3: TGTGCCAGCAGCTTTCGGAAGGGGGCCAACACTGAAGCTTTCTTT. This translates into CASSFRKGANTEAFF.

This sequence joins TRBV11-2 and TRBJ2-3, with 15 positions matching TRBD2. V was clipped by 4 bases and J by 3 bases; unmatched bases: 8. CDR1 and CDR2 (germline): SGHAT, FQNNGV. This CDR3 is built from 18 residues. The CDR3 DNA is TGTGCCAGCAGCTCGCGGACTAGCGGGGGGGTTAAAACAGATACGCAGTATTTT. It translates to CASSSRTSGGVKTDTQYF.

J is TRBJ2-7 and V is TRBV5-1, with D tentatively TRBD1 (5 bases). The length of the CDR3 is 14 residues. With 5 bases removed from V and 6 bases from J, the gap between germline ends came to 18 bases. Germline loops: CDR1 SGHRS, CDR2 YFSETQ. DNA of the CDR3: TGCGCCAGCAGTCCTCCGACACCTACAGGCGAGCAGTACTTC. The encoded protein is CASSPPTPTGEQYF.

In nucleotides, the CDR3 is TGTGCCAGCAGCGTAGAGAGCTACTATGGCTACACCTTC. This sequence encodes CASSVESYYGYTF. The chain employs TRBV9 and TRBJ1-2; D gene ambiguous. The CDR3 has 13 amino acids. The germline CDR1 and CDR2 sequences are SGDLS and YYNGEE. V lost 0 bases, J lost 3 bases, and 6 bases lay in between. The whole variable domain, remainder taken from reference TRBV9 and TRBJ1-2, is DSGVTQTPKHLITATGQRVTLRCSPRSGDLSVYWYQQSLDQGLQFLIQYYNGEERAKGNILERFSAQQFPDLHSELNLSSLELGDSALYFCASSVESYYGYTFGSGTRLTVV.

In this sample, this clone turned up a few times. The chain joins TRBV5-4 to TRBJ2-1, with D tentatively TRBD1 (6 bases). Germline V gene sequence: CDR1 SGHNT, CDR2 YYREEE (reference sequence). The CDR3 is 15 amino acids. V lost 4 bases and J lost 2, with 13 bases in between. CDR3 sequence (DNA): TGTGCCAGCAGCCCAATAGAGGGGGCCTACAATGAGCAGTTCTTC. Translating gives CASSPIEGAYNEQFF.

V gene TRBV19 combines with J gene TRBJ1-2; possibly TRBD1 for D (6 bases). CDR3 length: 12 residues. Germline V lookup: CDR1 LNHDA, CDR2 SQIVND (reference sequence). V was trimmed by 6 bases and J by 2 bases, leaving 7 bases between them. CDR3 sequence (DNA): TGTGCCAGTAGACAGGGCAACTATGGCTACACCTTC. Translation: CASRQGNYGYTF. Full variable domain (rest looked up from reference TRBV19 and TRBJ1-2): DGGITQSPKYLFRKEGQNVTLSCEQNLNHDAMYWYRQDPGQGLRLIYYSQIVNDFQKGDIAEGYSVSREKKESFPLTVTSAQKNPTAFYLCASRQGNYGYTFGSGTRLTVV.

The CDR3 spells CASSVEGLAWGANVLTF. The CDR3 DNA is TGTGCCAGCAGCGTAGAGGGACTAGCGTGGGGGGCCAACGTCCTGACTTTC. The rearrangement links TRBV9 to TRBJ2-6, with 10 bases identical to TRBD2. The trim removed 0 bases at V and 4 bases at J, leaving 4 bases unmatched. The germline gives CDR1 SGDLS, CDR2 YYNGEE. This CDR3 has 17 residues.

The table lists this clone with a few counts. The chain employs TRBV7-6 and TRBJ2-7, with 10 bases aligning to TRBD1. There are 15 residues in the CDR3. The junction had 7 bases not matched to a gene; V was cut back by 5 bases and J by 3 bases. Germline CDR1 and CDR2: SGHVS and FNYEAQ. CDR3 sequence reads: CASSLETGGNYEQYF. The CDR3 coding sequence is TGTGCCAGCAGCCTGGAGACAGGGGGCAACTACGAGCAGTACTTC.